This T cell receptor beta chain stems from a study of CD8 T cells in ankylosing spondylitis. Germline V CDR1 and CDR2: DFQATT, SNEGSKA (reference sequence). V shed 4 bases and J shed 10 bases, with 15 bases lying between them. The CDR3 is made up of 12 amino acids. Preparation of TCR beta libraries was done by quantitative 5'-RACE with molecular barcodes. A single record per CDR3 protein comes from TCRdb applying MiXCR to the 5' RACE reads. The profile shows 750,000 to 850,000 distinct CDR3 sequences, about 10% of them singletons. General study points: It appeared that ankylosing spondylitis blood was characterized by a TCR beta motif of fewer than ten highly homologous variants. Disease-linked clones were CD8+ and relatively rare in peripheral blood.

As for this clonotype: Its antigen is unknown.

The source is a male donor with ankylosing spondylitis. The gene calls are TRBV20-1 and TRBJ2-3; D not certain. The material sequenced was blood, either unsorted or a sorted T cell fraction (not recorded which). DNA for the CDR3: TGCAGTGCTACTCCCACGGCCCAGGCGCAGTATTTT. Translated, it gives CSATPTAQAQYF.